Sequencing of this TCR beta chain was carried out in a study of T cell clones after liver transplantation. Across the whole study: Blood was drawn pre-transplant, before withdrawal, and after full or failed withdrawal.

This clone was detected only a few times. Generated by immunoSEQ multiplex PCR, the TCRdb table keeps only in-frame clones and is missing some. The table records some 9,400 clones, about 79% of them present only once. Sorting of unstimulated PBMCs yielded separate CD3+CD4+ and CD3+CD8+ fractions. The CDR3 is 15 amino acids. Germline CDR1 is MNHEY and CDR2 is SVGAGI. Trimming shortened V by 8 bases and J by 1 base, and 17 bases separated the two germline ends. This sequence was found in a human donor who received a liver transplant. Here the sequenced sample was CD8+ T cells from blood, taken before liver transplant. This sequence joins TRBV6-5 and TRBJ1-2; D gene uncertain. CDR3 in amino acids: CASWGAQTFNYGYTF. The CDR3, as DNA: TGTGCCAGCTGGGGAGCCCAAACATTTAACTATGGCTACACCTTC.